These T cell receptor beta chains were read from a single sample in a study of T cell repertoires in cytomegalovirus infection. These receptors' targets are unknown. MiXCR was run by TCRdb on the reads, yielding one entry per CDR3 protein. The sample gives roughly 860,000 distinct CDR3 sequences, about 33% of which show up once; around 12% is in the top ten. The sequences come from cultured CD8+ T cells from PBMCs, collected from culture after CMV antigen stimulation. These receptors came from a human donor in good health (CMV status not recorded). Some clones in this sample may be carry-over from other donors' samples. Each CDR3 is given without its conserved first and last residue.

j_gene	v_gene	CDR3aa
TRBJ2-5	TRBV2	ASGDSLETQY
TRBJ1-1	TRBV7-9	ASSLAGQMNTEAF
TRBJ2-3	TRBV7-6	ASSLRVPHRQGNSDTQY
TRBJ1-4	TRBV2	ASSEGTITPGEKLF
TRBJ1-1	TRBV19	ASDRRGLDTEAF
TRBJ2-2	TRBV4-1	ASSQGPSSGELF
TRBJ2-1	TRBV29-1	SVEARGVHNEQF
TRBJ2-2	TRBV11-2	ASTAHGELF
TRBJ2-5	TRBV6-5	ASSYRRGGETQY
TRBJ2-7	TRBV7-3	ASSWGGGPSSNYEQY
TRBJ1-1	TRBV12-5	ASGFGTGEVANTEAF
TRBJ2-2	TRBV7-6	ATQAPGGANPGELF
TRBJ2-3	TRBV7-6	ASSLRTGTSTDTQY
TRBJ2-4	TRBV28	ASSFPTSGGKAKNIQY
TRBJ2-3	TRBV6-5	ASSTIGESTDTQY
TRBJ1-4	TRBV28	ASSLRREVVEKLF
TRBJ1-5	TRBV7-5	ISVPEAPWSGGHDNQPQH
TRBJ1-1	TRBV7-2	ASSERTGVFEAF
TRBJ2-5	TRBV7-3	ASSAQRARETQY
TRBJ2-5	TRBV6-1	ASEKRIQETQY
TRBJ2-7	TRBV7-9	ASSSPSGQY
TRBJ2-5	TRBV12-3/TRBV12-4	ASSLGGSPRDQY
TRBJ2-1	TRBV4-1	ASSHRGGLYNEQF
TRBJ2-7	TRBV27	ASSLTGTASYEQY
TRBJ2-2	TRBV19	ASSWGFATGELF
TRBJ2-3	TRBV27	ASISTPTDTQY
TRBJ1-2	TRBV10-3	AISESREFPRYT
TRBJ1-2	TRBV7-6	ASSRSALNGYT
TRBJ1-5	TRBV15	ATSGAHPAVGQPQH
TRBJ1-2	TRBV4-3	ASSQGGSPPFYT
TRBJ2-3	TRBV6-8	ASSTSGRASTDTQY
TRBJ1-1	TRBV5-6	ASSPAVRSRTEAF
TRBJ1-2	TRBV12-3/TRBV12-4	ASSFGQGGRHGYT